A single sample gave rise to the 30 T cell receptor beta chains below, sequenced in a study of cytomegalovirus exposure and HLA in healthy donors. The PCR was carried out with 60 Vbeta primers and 13 Jbeta primers. Some clones are missing from TCRdb's copy, which holds only in-frame ones; the method was immunoSEQ multiplex PCR. The repertoire has more than 65,000 clones, around 77% of them found once; the top ten carry around 21%. The specimen was PBMCs. Every receptor here comes from a woman in her thirties or forties in good health and CMV-seropositive.

This chain joins TRBV25-1 and TRBJ1-2, with D maybe TRBD1 (5 bases). The CDR3 contains 14 residues. Germline V gene lookup returns CDR1 MGHDK and CDR2 SYGVNS. V shed 7 bases and J shed 7 bases, with 19 bases lying between them. The CDR3, as DNA: TGTGCCAGCACTTCACCAGGGACTGCCGGTGGCTACACCTTC. Translating gives CASTSPGTAGGYTF.

The CDR3 sequence is CASSIYVGGVYTEAFF. CDR3 in DNA: TGTGCCAGTAGTATTTACGTGGGCGGGGTCTACACTGAAGCTTTCTTT. The chain uses TRBV19 and TRBJ1-1; D is undetermined. The CDR3 spans 16 residues. Germline V gene data show CDR1 as LNHDA and CDR2 as SQIVND (reference sequence). V gave up 3 bases and J gave up 3 bases, with 17 bases separating them.

This sequence joins TRBV2 and TRBJ2-1, with TRBD1 as a possible D gene (6 bases). There are 14 residues in the CDR3. Trimming shortened V by 1 base and J by 2 bases, and 6 bases separated the two germline ends. The V gene's germline CDR1 is SNHLY and CDR2 FYNNEI. CDR3 loop: CASSEGTAYNEQFF. The CDR3 coding sequence is TGTGCCAGCAGTGAAGGGACAGCCTACAATGAGCAGTTCTTC.

This clone has a handful of counts. This chain joins TRBV5-8 and TRBJ2-6; possible D gene TRBD1, 6 bases. The germline V and J ends were trimmed by 0 bases and 0 bases, with 19 bases remaining between them. Germline CDR1 SGHTS, CDR2 YDEGEE. CDR3 length: 20 residues. The CDR3 loop reads CASSLAFGQSHLSGANVLTF. CDR3 nucleotide sequence: TGTGCCAGCAGCTTGGCCTTCGGACAGTCCCATCTCTCTGGGGCCAACGTCCTGACTTTC.

This rearrangement joins TRBV18 to TRBJ2-4; maybe TRBD1 (5 bases). The CDR3 length is 15 residues. Germline V gives CDR1 KGHSH, CDR2 LQKENI. The V end was cut by 3 bases, the J end by 1 base, with 10 bases between. The CDR3 spells CASSPRDGAKNIQYF. The CDR3 DNA follows: TGTGCCAGCTCACCCAGGGATGGGGCCAAAAACATTCAGTACTTC.

This chain connects TRBV6-1 to TRBJ1-2, with D unclear. The CDR3 runs to 14 residues. Germline V lookup: CDR1 MNHNS, CDR2 SASEGT. V was clipped by 2 bases and J by 8 bases, with 15 bases between them. CDR3 coding DNA: TGTGCCAGCAGTGAAAACGGGGTCTTAGGAGGCTACACCTTC. It specifies CASSENGVLGGYTF.

This clone has only one observation. The J gene is TRBJ2-5, the V gene TRBV7-9, with D possibly TRBD1 on 6 matching bases. This CDR3 is built from 14 residues. Germline V lookup: CDR1 SEHNR, CDR2 FQNEAQ (reference sequence). Deletions cut 4 bases from V and 5 bases from J, with 14 bases between. The DNA of the CDR3 is TGTGCCAGCAGCTCCCGGACAGAACGGGAGACCCAGTACTTC. The encoded protein is CASSSRTERETQYF.

The CDR3 spells CASSQLLASGSPHQETQYF. The DNA for the CDR3 is TGCGCCAGCAGCCAGCTATTGGCTAGCGGGTCCCCACACCAAGAGACCCAGTACTTC. This rearrangement joins TRBV4-1 to TRBJ2-5, with 8 bases lining up with TRBD2. The CDR3 extends over 19 amino acids. V dropped 3 bases and J dropped 0; count of bases not matched to a gene: 15. CDR1 is MGHRA and CDR2 is YSYEKL in the germline V gene.

The chain joins TRBV2 to TRBJ2-5; the match to TRBD1 covers 12 bases. Per the germline V gene, CDR1 is SNHLY and CDR2 is FYNNEI. V trimming: 5 bases; J trimming: 11 bases; junction bases outside the gene matches: 12. CDR3 length equals 15 residues. CDR3 in DNA: TGTGCCAGCAGTTCGCCGGGACAGGGGGCGGTGGAGCAGTACTTC. This encodes CASSSPGQGAVEQYF.

The V gene is TRBV4-2, the J gene TRBJ2-3; 9 nucleotides align to TRBD2. CDR1 and CDR2 (germline): LGHNA, YNFKEQ. The CDR3 is made up of 16 amino acids. V dropped 3 bases and J dropped 5; count of bases not matched to a gene: 9. The CDR3, as DNA: TGTGCCAGCAGCCACCGGCGGGGGGGCCAACTAGATACGCAGTATTTT. This translates into CASSHRRGGQLDTQYF.

CDR3 sequence reads: CASSADRTEAFF. CDR3 DNA: TGTGCCAGCAGTGCTGACAGAACTGAAGCTTTCTTT. The chain recombines TRBV2 with TRBJ1-1; D might be TRBD1 (5 bases). The germline V gene encodes CDR1 SNHLY and CDR2 FYNNEI. V shed 4 bases and J shed 5 bases, with 8 bases lying between them. This CDR3 region has 12 residues.

The chain has TRBV5-1 and TRBJ2-5; perhaps TRBD1 as D (5 bases). CDR3 length: 11 amino acids. V lost 5 bases, J lost 7 bases, and 9 bases lay in between. CDR1 SGHRS and CDR2 YFSETQ come from the germline V gene. The CDR3 spells CASRGQGTQYF. As DNA, the CDR3 is TGCGCCAGCAGGGGGCAGGGGACCCAGTACTTC.

The rearrangement links TRBV7-9 to TRBJ2-1; 10 bases fit TRBD2. The CDR3 is made up of 15 amino acids. The germline CDR1 and CDR2 sequences are SEHNR and FQNEAQ (reference sequence). The trim removed 5 bases at V and 7 bases at J, leaving 8 bases unmatched. The CDR3 nucleotides read TGTGCCAGCAGCCCTCGAGATAGCGGGAGGAATGAGCAGTTCTTC. Its protein product is CASSPRDSGRNEQFF.

The chain couples TRBV4-1 to TRBJ1-2, with TRBD1 matching over 7 bases. V dropped 0 bases and J dropped 4; count of bases not matched to a gene: 2. This CDR3 has 14 residues. Germline V gives CDR1 MGHRA, CDR2 YSYEKL. CDR3 DNA: TGCGCCAGCAGCCAAGAGGACAGGCCCTATGGCTACACCTTC. Translating gives CASSQEDRPYGYTF.

J is TRBJ1-2 and V is TRBV18, with D tentatively TRBD1 (5 bases). There are 14 residues in the CDR3. Per the germline V gene, CDR1 is KGHSH and CDR2 is LQKENI. The V and J ends lost 6 bases and 4 bases respectively, with 15 bases between them. CDR3 in amino acids: CASSLGDSAYGYTF. CDR3 bases: TGTGCCAGCTCGTTGGGGGACTCTGCCTATGGCTACACCTTC.

The V call is TRBV7-6, the J call TRBJ1-6, with D unresolved. The CDR3 has 14 amino acids. Trimming removed 8 bases from V and 4 bases from J, with 12 bases in between. CDR1 SGHVS and CDR2 FNYEAQ come from the germline V gene. CDR3 region: CASGMAGYNSPLHF. In DNA, the CDR3 is TGTGCCAGCGGTATGGCAGGATATAATTCACCCCTCCACTTT.

The J gene is TRBJ1-2, the V gene TRBV5-1, with TRBD1 identical over 9 bases. Germline CDR1 SGHRS, CDR2 YFSETQ. Trimming cost V 4 bases and J 6 bases; bases outside gene matches: 7. The CDR3 length is 14 residues. Here the CDR3 reads CASSQGDRENGYTF. The DNA of the CDR3 is TGCGCCAGCAGCCAGGGGGACAGGGAGAATGGCTACACCTTC. The full variable domain, in which reference TRBV5-1 and TRBJ1-2 provide the parts outside the CDR3, is KAGVTQTPRYLIKTRGQQVTLSCSPISGHRSVSWYQQTPGQGLQFLFEYFSETQRNKGNFPGRFSGRQFSNSRSEMNVSTLELGDSALYLCASSQGDRENGYTFGSGTRLTVV.

DNA of the CDR3: TGTGCCTGGAGTGTAGTGGGAGGGGTCGGCGAGCAGTACTTC. Residues: CAWSVVGGVGEQYF. The chain uses TRBV30 and TRBJ2-7; 7 nucleotides match TRBD2. The CDR3 is 14 residues long. The germline V gene encodes CDR1 GTSNPN and CDR2 SVGIG (reference sequence). With 0 bases clipped from V and 6 bases from J, the junction kept 8 bases outside the gene matches.

The rearrangement joins TRBV19 to TRBJ1-5; 7 nucleotides agree with TRBD1. Germline trimming cut 7 bases from V and 6 bases from J; bases unmatched to any gene: 12. The germline gives CDR1 LNHDA, CDR2 SQIVND (reference sequence). The CDR3 runs 15 residues. DNA for the CDR3: TGTGCCAGTACCCCCTCCCCAGGGGGGACTCAGCCCCAGCATTTT. It codes for CASTPSPGGTQPQHF.

The gene calls are TRBV7-8 and TRBJ1-3; no clear D. Trimming left V 1 base short and J 5 bases short, with 3 bases between. In germline, CDR1 is SGHVS, CDR2 FQNEAQ. CDR3 length: 12 residues. CDR3 DNA sequence: TGTGCCAGCAGCTTAGACAGAAACACCATATATTTT. Translating it yields CASSLDRNTIYF.

This chain connects TRBV12-5 to TRBJ1-5; TRBD1 matches at 7 bases. The V gene's germline CDR1 is LGHNT and CDR2 FRNRAP. Unmatched junction bases numbered 6, after V lost 1 base and J lost 6 bases. The CDR3 has 15 amino acids. The CDR3 region has the DNA TGTGCTAGTGGTTTGGAAAGGGGGCTGGGTCAGCCCCAGCATTTT. Its translation is CASGLERGLGQPQHF.

The count of this clone is one. The CDR3 coding sequence is TGCGCCAGCAGCTTGGCCATAGGAGGGAACACCGGGGAGCTGTTTTTT. Residues: CASSLAIGGNTGELFF. The gene calls are TRBV5-1 and TRBJ2-2; TRBD2 is a possible D gene (5 bases). The CDR3 totals 16 residues. V was clipped by 0 bases and J by 1 base, with 10 bases between them. Germline V gene lookup returns CDR1 SGHRS and CDR2 YFSETQ.

The J gene is TRBJ1-1, the V gene TRBV21-1; the table's D call, TRBD1, was not checked against the DNA. TRBV21-1 is reported as a pseudogene. This CDR3 is 16 amino acids long. The DNA for the CDR3 is TGTGCCAGCAGCGAAACCGCAGACAGTTTGAACACTGAAGCTTTCTTT. Translated, it gives CASSETADSLNTEAFF.

The V and J genes are TRBV30 and TRBJ2-3; D unclear. V lost 3 bases to trimming and J lost 4 bases, with 8 bases between them. Germline lookup yields CDR1 GTSNPN and CDR2 SVGIG (reference sequence). This CDR3 contains 12 residues. CDR3 nucleotide sequence: TGTGCCTGGAGGCTATTTGCAGATACGCAGTATTTT. Its protein is CAWRLFADTQYF.

The gene calls are TRBV18 and TRBJ1-1; 7 bases agree with TRBD1. In germline, CDR1 is KGHSH, CDR2 LQKENI. The J segment lost 1 base and the V segment lost 0 bases, leaving 2 bases of the junction unmatched. The CDR3 is made up of 15 amino acids. Written as DNA, the CDR3 is TGTGCCAGCTCACCACCGCCAGGGGGGAACACTGAAGCTTTCTTT. Its protein is CASSPPPGGNTEAFF. Variable domain in full (rest from reference TRBV18 and TRBJ1-1): NAGVMQNPRHLVRRRGQEARLRCSPMKGHSHVYWYRQLPEEGLKFMVYLQKENIIDESGMPKERFSAEFPKEGPSILRIQQVVRGDSAAYFCASSPPPGGNTEAFFGQGTRLTVV.

The chain recombines TRBV5-4 with TRBJ2-1; 11 positions match TRBD2. The CDR3 runs to 17 residues. Germline-derived CDR1 and CDR2 are SGHNT and YYREEE (reference sequence). V shed 0 bases, J shed 14 bases, and the junction held 16 bases outside the gene matches. The DNA for the CDR3 is TGTGCCAGCAGCTTGGCTAGCGGGGGGCTTACACCTTGGGGGGAGTTCTTC. Encoded protein: CASSLASGGLTPWGEFF.

This chain links TRBV15 with TRBJ1-2, with 11 bases fitting TRBD1. This CDR3 is built from 17 residues. Looked up from germline, CDR1 is LNHNV and CDR2 is YYDKDF (reference sequence). J lost 2 bases, V lost 0 bases, and 5 bases had no gene match. The CDR3 DNA reads TGTGCCACCAGCAGAGATAAGGGACAGGGGGTAAACTATGGCTACACCTTC. Translation gives CATSRDKGQGVNYGYTF.

The rearrangement uses TRBV13 and TRBJ2-1, with a weak D call TRBD2 (5 bases). V lost 5 bases and J 0 bases, leaving 11 bases between the germline ends. This CDR3 contains 15 residues. The germline gives CDR1 PRHDT, CDR2 FYEKMQ (reference sequence). CDR3 in amino acids: CASSPRLLSYNEQFF. For the CDR3, the DNA is TGTGCCAGCAGCCCCCGACTACTCTCCTACAATGAGCAGTTCTTC.

The genes are TRBV15 and TRBJ2-5, with D possibly matching TRBD2 (6 bases). V was clipped by 5 bases and J by 0 bases, with 10 bases between them. This CDR3 has 14 amino acids. Germline assignment: CDR1 LNHNV and CDR2 YYDKDF (reference sequence). As DNA, the CDR3 is TGTGCCACCAGCGACGCGGGGTACCAAGAGACCCAGTACTTC. Its protein is CATSDAGYQETQYF. The full variable domain, completed using reference TRBV15 and TRBJ2-5, is DAMVIQNPRYQVTQFGKPVTLSCSQTLNHNVMYWYQQKSSQAPKLLFHYYDKDFNNEADTPDNFQSRRPNTSFCFLDIRSPGLGDTAMYLCATSDAGYQETQYFGPGTRLLVL.

The chain combines TRBV18 with TRBJ2-1; D is possibly TRBD1 or TRBD2 (11 bases each). The V gene lost 3 bases and the J gene lost 9 bases, with 30 bases spanning the gap. CDR1 KGHSH and CDR2 LQKENI come from the germline V gene. The CDR3 runs to 19 residues. CDR3 region: CASSPGQGASVAGGLEQFF. In DNA form, the CDR3 reads TGTGCCAGCTCACCCGGACAGGGGGCGTCGGTAGCGGGAGGGCTTGAGCAGTTCTTC.